These 31 T cell receptor beta chains originate from one sample sequenced in a study of identifying expanded T cells in peripheral blood. Sequencing was performed with immunoSEQ multiplex PCR; in TCRdb, only in-frame clones are kept and a portion is missing. The sample contains tens of thousands of clones, approximately 88% of which appear only once. Specimen: blood. The receptor set was obtained from a person between 18 and 70 years old in good health.

V and J are TRBV9 and TRBJ1-2; 9 bases are shared with TRBD1. There are 14 residues in the CDR3. Germline CDR1 and CDR2: SGDLS and YYNGEE. Losses at the gene ends were 4 bases for V and 7 bases for J; bases not matched to a gene: 8. The CDR3 DNA is TGTGCCAGCAGCACGAGGACAGGGGTTGGTGGCTACACCTTC. As protein: CASSTRTGVGGYTF.

The V gene is TRBV9, the J gene TRBJ1-4; D gene uncertain. The germline CDR1 and CDR2 sequences are SGDLS and YYNGEE. With 1 base removed from V and 3 bases from J, the gap between germline ends came to 10 bases. The CDR3 consists of 15 residues. Here the CDR3 DNA reads TGTGCCAGCAGCGTATCTGTAAGATCTAATGAAAAACTGTTTTTT. Encoded protein: CASSVSVRSNEKLFF.

The chain has TRBV5-6 and TRBJ2-3; a possible D gene is TRBD2 (5 bases). The germline CDR1 and CDR2 sequences are SGHDT and YYEEEE. Deletions cut 0 bases from V and 1 base from J, with 12 bases between. The CDR3 extends over 16 amino acids. The CDR3 coding sequence is TGTGCCAGCAGCTTGGCCTTGAGCGGCCGCACAGATACGCAGTATTTT. Its translation: CASSLALSGRTDTQYF.

V and J are TRBV2 and TRBJ2-1, with D perhaps assigned TRBD1 or TRBD2 (5 bases each). V gave up 5 bases and J gave up 2 bases, with 16 bases separating them. Germline CDR1 is SNHLY and CDR2 is FYNNEI. The CDR3 covers 16 residues. CDR3 coding DNA: TGTGCCAGCAGTCGTACTGGGACCGAGACCTACAATGAGCAGTTCTTC. Translation: CASSRTGTETYNEQFF.

The chain has TRBV11-2 and TRBJ2-7, with TRBD1 as a possible D gene (5 bases). V was cut by 2 bases and J by 0 bases, with 11 bases left in between. Germline-derived CDR1 and CDR2 are SGHAT and FQNNGV. CDR3 size: 15 residues. For the CDR3, the DNA is TGTGCCAGCAGCTTAATGGGGCTTACCTCCTACGAGCAGTACTTC. The encoded protein is CASSLMGLTSYEQYF.

The V and J genes are TRBV19 and TRBJ2-1, with 9 bases that match TRBD2. This CDR3 region has 16 residues. The J segment lost 7 bases and the V segment lost 2 bases, leaving 9 bases of the junction unmatched. Germline V CDR1 and CDR2: LNHDA, SQIVND (reference sequence). The CDR3: CASSIQREDGFNEQFF. In nucleotides, the CDR3 is TGTGCCAGTAGTATACAGCGGGAGGACGGTTTTAATGAGCAGTTCTTC.

The V and J genes are TRBV6-6 and TRBJ2-3, with 8 positions matching TRBD2. Per germline, CDR1 MNHNY and CDR2 SVGAGI (reference sequence). V shed 7 bases, J shed 1 base, and the junction held 4 bases outside the gene matches. The CDR3 is made up of 14 amino acids. The CDR3 nucleotides are TGTGCCAGCACAGGAGCGGGGGGCACAGATACGCAGTATTTT. It specifies CASTGAGGTDTQYF.

This clone is a singleton in its sample. The chain combines TRBV7-9 with TRBJ1-2, with D possibly TRBD1 on 5 matching bases. CDR1 is SEHNR and CDR2 is FQNEAQ in the germline V gene (reference sequence). The V gene lost 1 base and the J gene lost 2 bases, with 17 bases spanning the gap. The CDR3 consists of 17 residues. The CDR3 coding sequence is TGTGCCAGCAGCTTAGGGGTGGGACTCGATGCGAACTATGGCTACACCTTC. Protein product: CASSLGVGLDANYGYTF.

The chain couples TRBV29-1 to TRBJ2-7, with 8 bases matching TRBD1. Germline CDR1 is SQVTM and CDR2 is ANQGSEA. The CDR3 has 13 amino acids. Trimming took 6 bases from V and 3 from J; bases not matched to a gene: 7. CDR3 sequence reads: CSVSQGAGYEQYF. Written as DNA, the CDR3 is TGCAGCGTATCGCAGGGGGCTGGCTACGAGCAGTACTTC.

The chain carries TRBV21-1 and TRBJ2-5; the table's D call TRBD2 went unverified against the DNA. TRBV21-1 is annotated as a pseudogene. The CDR3 sequence is 15 residues long. CDR3 bases: TGTGCCAGCACCAAATTACAGGGAGGGGGTCGGACCCAGTACTTC. This translates into CASTKLQGGGRTQYF.

The J gene is TRBJ2-2, the V gene TRBV5-4; weak D call: TRBD2 (6 bases). The CDR3 is made up of 16 amino acids. The ends were cut back, 0 bases at V and 4 bases at J, with 13 bases in the middle. Germline assignment: CDR1 SGHNT and CDR2 YYREEE (reference sequence). For the CDR3, the DNA is TGTGCCAGCAGCTTGGGGGCGGGGATAGGCACCGGGGAGCTGTTTTTT. Translated, it gives CASSLGAGIGTGELFF. The full variable domain, with the rest looked up from reference TRBV5-4 and TRBJ2-2, is ETGVTQSPTHLIKTRGQQVTLRCSSQSGHNTVSWYQQALGQGPQFIFQYYREEENGRGNFPPRFSGLQFPNYSSELNVNALELDDSALYLCASSLGAGIGTGELFFGEGSRLTVL.

V and J are TRBV9 and TRBJ1-1, with D unclear. Trimming took off 3 bases at V and 1 base at J, with 7 bases between the two ends. The CDR3 has 13 amino acids. The germline CDR1 and CDR2 sequences are SGDLS and YYNGEE. Here the CDR3 DNA reads TGTGCCAGCAGCGCGGTCGGGAACACTGAAGCTTTCTTT. This gives the protein CASSAVGNTEAFF.

This sequence joins TRBV6-1 and TRBJ2-1; 13 nucleotides align to TRBD2. V shed 4 bases, J shed 7 bases, and the junction held 19 bases outside the gene matches. The CDR3 spans 20 residues. Germline assignment: CDR1 MNHNS and CDR2 SASEGT. CDR3 amino acids: CASSGHLGLAGLGVVNEQFF. The CDR3 nucleotides are TGTGCCAGCAGTGGGCACTTGGGACTAGCGGGATTAGGAGTGGTTAATGAGCAGTTCTTC.

The sample holds a few counts of this clone. The junction does not match germline at one end; this may be a read error. The chain couples TRBV7-9 to TRBJ1-2; no reliable D call. The CDR3 has 15 residues. Germline V gene data show CDR1 as SEHNR and CDR2 as FQNEAQ (reference sequence). The CDR3 region is CASSVAASSNYGYTF. The CDR3 DNA reads TGTGCCAGCAGCGTAGCTGCCAGTTCTAACTATGGCTACACCTTC.

This clone showed up just a few times. This rearrangement joins TRBV25-1 to TRBJ1-1, with D perhaps TRBD1 (6 bases). V dropped 0 bases and J dropped 6 bases, with 17 bases sitting between them. There are 16 residues in the CDR3. Germline CDR1 and CDR2: MGHDK and SYGVNS. CDR3: CASSEYSDYRDPEAFF. The CDR3 bases are TGTGCCAGCAGTGAATATTCGGACTACAGGGACCCTGAAGCTTTCTTT.

DNA of the CDR3: TGTGCCAGCAGCGGGGGGGCCTCTGAGCAGTACTTC. Amino acid sequence: CASSGGASEQYF. The chain recombines TRBV6-1 with TRBJ2-7; 8 nucleotides agree with TRBD2. V gave up 6 bases and J gave up 7 bases; unmatched junction bases: 5. Germline CDR1 reads MNHNS; CDR2 reads SASEGT. This CDR3 is 12 amino acids long.

This clone was counted between two and nine times. V and J are TRBV30 and TRBJ1-3; no clear D gene. V lost 1 base, J lost 2 bases, and 6 bases lay in between. The CDR3 runs 13 residues. Germline assignment: CDR1 GTSNPN and CDR2 SVGIG (reference sequence). CDR3 in amino acids: CAWSGAAGNTIYF. CDR3 coding DNA: TGTGCCTGGAGTGGGGCAGCTGGAAACACCATATATTTT. The entire variable domain, with the rest obtained from reference TRBV30 and TRBJ1-3, is as follows: SQTIHQWPATLVQPVGSPLSLECTVEGTSNPNLYWYRQAAGRGLQLLFYSVGIGQISSEVPQNLSASRPQDRQFILSSKKLLLSDSGFYLCAWSGAAGNTIYFGEGSWLTVV.

This clone was detected only a few times. This chain joins TRBV19 and TRBJ1-5; 7 nucleotides align to TRBD1. The germline V gene has CDR1 LNHDA and CDR2 SQIVND (reference sequence). The CDR3 extends over 18 amino acids. Trimming at V came to 3 bases and at J to 5 bases, leaving 16 bases not matched to a gene. CDR3 in DNA: TGTGCCAGTAGTATGAGGGGGCAGGGGTCCAATTTCCATCAGCCCCAGCATTTT. It yields the protein CASSMRGQGSNFHQPQHF.

The V gene is TRBV27, the J gene TRBJ2-5, with D maybe TRBD2 (6 bases). The V gene lost 5 bases and the J gene lost 7 bases, with 14 bases spanning the gap. Germline CDR1 is MNHEY and CDR2 is SMNVEV (reference sequence). CDR3 length: 13 amino acids. The CDR3 DNA is TGTGCCAGCAGTGTTGGGTCGGGGGTGACCCAGTACTTC. Amino acids: CASSVGSGVTQYF.

CDR3 nucleotide sequence: TGTGCCAGCAGCTCCGGGACAGGGTCCTACAATGAGCAGTTCTTC. Protein: CASSSGTGSYNEQFF. The chain joins TRBV7-7 to TRBJ2-1; 9 nucleotides agree with TRBD1. The CDR3 extends over 15 amino acids. V was pared by 4 bases and J by 1 base, with 2 bases of the junction left unmatched. Germline V gives CDR1 SSHAT, CDR2 FNYEAQ (reference sequence). Complete variable domain (other parts from reference TRBV7-7 and TRBJ2-1): GAGVSQSPRYKVTKRGQDVTLRCDPISSHATLYWYQQALGQGPEFLTYFNYEAQPDKSGLPSDRFSAERPEGSISTLTIQRTEQRDSAMYRCASSSGTGSYNEQFFGPGTRLTVL.

V and J are TRBV10-3 and TRBJ1-2; D is possibly TRBD1 (5 bases). This CDR3 is 13 amino acids long. Germline CDR1 and CDR2: ENHRY and SYGVKD. Trimming cost V 2 bases and J 4 bases, with 8 bases left between them. The CDR3: CAISEQGFYGYTF. The CDR3 coding sequence is TGTGCCATCAGTGAGCAGGGATTCTATGGCTACACCTTC.

This clone was detected only a few times. The genes are TRBV6-1 and TRBJ1-6; no clear D. Germline V gives CDR1 MNHNS, CDR2 SASEGT. The CDR3 has 14 amino acids. V was cut by 3 bases and J by 7 bases, with 10 bases left in between. The CDR3 protein is CASSDMGNNSPLHF. The CDR3 DNA reads as TGTGCCAGCAGTGATATGGGTAACAATTCACCCCTCCACTTT.

This clone came up once. The genes are TRBV27 and TRBJ2-2; 7 nucleotides match TRBD1. CDR3 length: 14 residues. Germline CDR1 is MNHEY and CDR2 is SMNVEV (reference sequence). The V segment lost 3 bases and the J segment 4 bases; nucleotides outside the gene matches: 2. DNA for the CDR3: TGTGCCAGCAGTTTGACAGGGACCACCGGGGAGCTGTTTTTT. This translates into CASSLTGTTGELFF.

This clone has a handful of counts. The CDR3 bases are TGTGCCAGCAGCCCCCGAGACAGCTCTGGAAACACCATATATTTT. This translates into CASSPRDSSGNTIYF. The V call is TRBV9, the J call TRBJ1-3; D is perhaps TRBD1 (5 bases). This CDR3 contains 15 residues. CDR1 and CDR2 (germline): SGDLS, YYNGEE. V was trimmed by 4 bases and J by 0 bases, leaving 11 bases between them.

A single count supports this clone. V gene TRBV28 combines with J gene TRBJ1-1; unclear D gene. Germline V gene data show CDR1 as MDHEN and CDR2 as SYDVKM. Trimming removed 3 bases at V and 5 bases at J, with 4 bases between. The CDR3 contains 11 residues. The CDR3 DNA sequence: TGTGCCAGCAGTTTCCGTACTGAAGCTTTCTTT. This sequence encodes CASSFRTEAFF.

This chain uses TRBV7-2 with TRBJ1-2; D is possibly TRBD1 (6 bases). Trimming took off 7 bases at V and 8 bases at J, with 17 bases between the two ends. Germline V gives CDR1 SGHTA, CDR2 FQGNSA. The CDR3 is 13 amino acids. CDR3 coding DNA: TGTGCCAGCACCCCAGACAGGCAACAAGGCTACACCTTC. It is translated as CASTPDRQQGYTF.

The rearrangement joins TRBV12-5 to TRBJ1-1; D unclear. Germline CDR1 is LGHNT and CDR2 is FRNRAP. This CDR3 contains 14 residues. Trimming left V 0 bases short and J 5 bases short, with 10 bases between. In nucleotides, the CDR3 is TGTGCTAGTGGTTTGGTACTAGCGGGGACTGAAGCTTTCTTT. Translated, it gives CASGLVLAGTEAFF. The whole variable domain, filled in from reference TRBV12-5 and TRBJ1-1, reads DARVTQTPRHKVTEMGQEVTMRCQPILGHNTVFWYRQTMMQGLELLAYFRNRAPLDDSGMPKDRFSAEMPDATLATLKIQPSEPRDSAVYFCASGLVLAGTEAFFGQGTRLTVV.

V gene TRBV12-5 combines with J gene TRBJ1-2, with no clear D. CDR1 is LGHNT and CDR2 is FRNRAP in the germline V gene. This CDR3 has 12 amino acids. Trimming cost V 6 bases and J 4 bases, with 9 bases left between them. For the CDR3, the DNA is TGTGCTAGTGGCTCGGGAATCTATGGCTACACCTTC. Translation: CASGSGIYGYTF.

CDR3 nucleotide sequence: TGTGCCTGGCAGCACCTTTCGCGGACTGATCACACCGGGGAGCTGTTTTTT. Amino acid sequence: CAWQHLSRTDHTGELFF. The chain uses TRBV30 and TRBJ2-2; a possible D gene is TRBD2 (5 bases). V gave up 5 bases and J gave up 3 bases, with 22 bases separating them. The CDR3 extends over 17 amino acids. Per the germline V gene, CDR1 is GTSNPN and CDR2 is SVGIG (reference sequence).

The chain combines TRBV5-4 with TRBJ2-3; 8 nucleotides match TRBD1. The CDR3 has 16 amino acids. V was pared by 0 bases and J by 6 bases, with 9 bases of the junction left unmatched. Germline V gene lookup returns CDR1 SGHNT and CDR2 YYREEE (reference sequence). This chain's CDR3 is CASSLGSGGFDDTQYF. Here the CDR3 DNA reads TGTGCCAGCAGCTTGGGATCAGGGGGCTTTGATGATACGCAGTATTTT.

The V gene is TRBV30, the J gene TRBJ1-2, with 7 bases identical to TRBD1. There are 14 residues in the CDR3. The V gene's germline CDR1 is GTSNPN and CDR2 SVGIG (reference sequence). J was trimmed by 4 bases and V by 1 base; bases with no gene match: 6. CDR3 DNA: TGTGCCTGGAGTGAACCGGGACAGATCTATGGCTACACCTTC. The encoded protein is CAWSEPGQIYGYTF.